This is a list of T cell receptor beta chains from one sample in a study of cytomegalovirus exposure and HLA in healthy donors. The assay was immunoSEQ multiplex PCR, and TCRdb's table has in-frame clones only and misses some. In the table there are 50,000 to 65,000 clones, 65% to 75% of which are singletons. The sequenced material came from PBMCs. The receptors stem from a woman in her thirties in good health and CMV-seronegative. Each CDR3 is given with its conserved first and last residue. The D gene is left open where the match is weak. The size of a clone is reported for some rows only, either as once, few or many, or as a class for expanded clones.

v_call	d_call	j_call	clone_size	cdr3_nt	cdr3_aa
TRBV2	TRBD1	TRBJ1-5	-	TGTGCCAGCAGTTTACAGGGGGAAAGCCAGCCCCAGCATTTT	CASSLQGESQPQHF
TRBV27	-	TRBJ2-2	-	TGTGCCAGCACAGTTAGGAGCGCTTACGGGGAGCTGTTTTTT	CASTVRSAYGELFF
TRBV6-5	-	TRBJ2-7	once	TGTGCCAGCGGCCCACCAAACTACGAGCAGTACTTC	CASGPPNYEQYF
TRBV5-1	-	TRBJ2-3	-	TGCGCCAGCAGCTTGGGGACAGTCACAGATACGCAGTATTTT	CASSLGTVTDTQYF
TRBV28	-	TRBJ1-4	-	TGTGCCAGCAGTTTACCTCGGACAGAAGCTAATGAAAAACTGTTTTTT	CASSLPRTEANEKLFF
TRBV28	-	TRBJ2-7	-	TGTGCCAGCAGGGACACTGCCTACGAGCAGTACTTC	CASRDTAYEQYF
TRBV7-8	-	TRBJ1-1	once	TGTGCCAGCAGCGCAGGGCAGATGAACACTGAAGCTTTCTTT	CASSAGQMNTEAFF
TRBV19	TRBD1	TRBJ1-3	few	TGTGCCAGTAGTATCCCAGGACAGGGCTCTGGAAACACCATATATTTT	CASSIPGQGSGNTIYF
TRBV9	TRBD1	TRBJ1-1	few	TGTGCCAGCAGCGTACTACAGGGGGTAAACACTGAAGCTTTCTTT	CASSVLQGVNTEAFF
TRBV27	-	TRBJ2-3	-	TGTGCCAGCAGTCCGTCGTGGCCTAGCACAGATACGCAGTATTTT	CASSPSWPSTDTQYF
TRBV4-3	-	TRBJ2-2	-	TGCGCCAGCAGCCAAGGTTCGGGAGCGAACACCGGGGAGCTGTTTTTT	CASSQGSGANTGELFF
TRBV10-3	-	TRBJ1-1	few	TGTGCCATCAGTGGATCCGAAGGGGGAGCTTTCTTT	CAISGSEGGAFF
TRBV29-1	-	TRBJ1-1	-	TGCAGCGTTGATTCAGGGGTCGCTGAAGCTTTCTTT	CSVDSGVAEAFF
TRBV15	TRBD1	TRBJ1-5	-	TGTGCCACCGGCTTGCGGGACAGCAGTTTGGGGCCCCAGCATTTT	CATGLRDSSLGPQHF
TRBV28	-	TRBJ1-5	-	TGTGCCAGCAGTTTATCAACAGATAGACAGCCCCAGCATTTT	CASSLSTDRQPQHF
TRBV9	TRBD1	TRBJ1-1	-	TGTGCCAGCAGCGTCCAGGGGGAAGACACTGAAGCTTTCTTT	CASSVQGEDTEAFF
TRBV19	TRBD2	TRBJ2-3	few	TGTGCCAGTAGTATAGGGGGACTAGCGGGCTCTACGCAGTATTTT	CASSIGGLAGSTQYF
TRBV6-1	TRBD2	TRBJ2-1	-	TGTGCCAGCAGTGAAGGGCTAGCGGGAGTCTGGAATGAGCAGTTCTTC	CASSEGLAGVWNEQFF
TRBV5-1	TRBD1	TRBJ1-5	few	TGCGCCAGCAGCGGGACAGGGGGGGATCAGCCCCAGCATTTT	CASSGTGGDQPQHF
TRBV23-1	TRBD1	TRBJ2-6	-	TGCGCCAGCAGTCAACCGGGACAGGAAGCTGGGGCCAACGTCCTGACTTTC	CASSQPGQEAGANVLTF
TRBV19	-	TRBJ1-1	-	TGTGCCAGTAGTATAGATCTATCCGTTCCGACAGCTGAAGCTTTCTTT	CASSIDLSVPTAEAFF
TRBV18	-	TRBJ1-3	-	TGTGCCAGCTCACCACCGCTGCCCAGGGCTGGAAACACCATATATTTT	CASSPPLPRAGNTIYF
TRBV28	-	TRBJ1-1	few	TGTGCCAGTTACCTCAGGGCCCAGAACACTGAAGCTTTCTTT	CASYLRAQNTEAFF
TRBV29-1	-	TRBJ2-7	few	TGCAGCGTTGAGAAGGGAGCTGAGAACGAGCAGTACTTC	CSVEKGAENEQYF
TRBV5-1	-	TRBJ2-3	few	TGCGCCAGCAGCCTCAGGGTGGACAGCACAGATACGCAGTATTTT	CASSLRVDSTDTQYF
TRBV5-4	TRBD2	TRBJ2-1	-	TGTGCCAGCAGCCTACGACTAGCGGGAGAAGATGAGCAGTTCTTC	CASSLRLAGEDEQFF
TRBV4-1	-	TRBJ2-4	-	TGCGCCAGCAGCCTCGGAGGGCCGGACATTCAGTACTTC	CASSLGGPDIQYF
TRBV9	TRBD2	TRBJ2-7	-	TGTGCCAGCAGCGTAAGTTTAGCGGGAGAGTACGAGCAGTACTTC	CASSVSLAGEYEQYF
TRBV6-5	TRBD2	TRBJ2-1	-	TGTGCCAGCAGTTACTCGGCGGCTAGCGGGAATGATGAGCAGTTCTTC	CASSYSAASGNDEQFF
TRBV5-1	-	TRBJ2-3	-	TGCGCCAGCAGCGTAAGCGGGTTCGGAGATACGCAGTATTTT	CASSVSGFGDTQYF
TRBV6-5	TRBD1	TRBJ1-3	-	TGTGCCAGCAGCGAAAGACAGGGGGGACTGGACACCATATATTTT	CASSERQGGLDTIYF
TRBV5-1	-	TRBJ2-1	-	TGCGCCAGCAGTTTTTCCATGGCCCTCAATGAGCAGTTCTTC	CASSFSMALNEQFF
TRBV7-3	TRBD2	TRBJ2-3	-	TGTGCCAGCAGCTTAAAGGGGACTAGCGGGAGTATGGATACGCAGTATTTT	CASSLKGTSGSMDTQYF
TRBV28	TRBD1	TRBJ2-7	-	TGTGCCAGCAGGACCGGGGACAGGGGCTCCTACGAGCAGTACTTC	CASRTGDRGSYEQYF
TRBV6-5	TRBD1	TRBJ1-4	-	TGTGCCAGCAGTTACGACAGGGGGACTGAAAAACTGTTTTTT	CASSYDRGTEKLFF
TRBV5-1	TRBD1	TRBJ2-5	-	TGCGCCAGCAGCTGGCAGGGGGCCGGGGCAGAGACCCAGTACTTC	CASSWQGAGAETQYF
TRBV2	TRBD2	TRBJ2-5	-	TGTGCCAGCAGTGACCGCTTTAGCGGGATAGAAGAGACCCAGTACTTC	CASSDRFSGIEETQYF
TRBV19	TRBD1	TRBJ2-7	few	TGTGCCAGTAGTGTCGGGACAGGCTACGAGCAGTACTTC	CASSVGTGYEQYF
TRBV15	-	TRBJ1-5	-	TGTGCCACCAGCAGAGACGAGGTCAGATACAATCAGCCCCAGCATTTT	CATSRDEVRYNQPQHF
TRBV18	-	TRBJ2-1	-	TGTGCCAGCTCACACCAACCCCAAGTGGGGAGCCCTTACAATGAGCAGTTCTTC	CASSHQPQVGSPYNEQFF
TRBV5-1	-	TRBJ1-2	-	TGCGCCAGCAGCGTCGACACCCCCTATGGCTACACCTTC	CASSVDTPYGYTF
TRBV23-1	TRBD1	TRBJ2-3	-	TGCGCCAGCAGTCCAGGGACAGGGGGCGCGGAAACAGATACGCAGTATTTT	CASSPGTGGAETDTQYF
TRBV2	-	TRBJ2-1	few	TGTGCCAGCAGCTCGGGACTCCCGCAGTACAATGAGCAGTTCTTC	CASSSGLPQYNEQFF
TRBV27	-	TRBJ1-1	few	TGTGCCAGCAGCCGCAGTAACTATATGAACACTGAAGCTTTCTTT	CASSRSNYMNTEAFF
TRBV19	-	TRBJ1-2	-	TGTGCCAGTTCAGGGTTTGGCTATGGCTACACCTTC	CASSGFGYGYTF